The 24 T cell receptor beta chains below come from one sample, sequenced in a study of graft-versus-host responses after intestinal transplantation (TCRdb year 2021). These receptors' antigens are unknown. The time point label of this sample denotes: cells obtained before transplantation from donor or recipient. The library was prepared using the immunoSEQ multiplex PCR assay. TCRdb provides this immuneACCESS table in a form limited to in-frame rearrangements. Some clones are lacking; in checked studies, under half of them reflect an unresolved V gene, and why the rest are absent is not known. The sample table contains 65,000 to 90,000 clones; only one count was recorded for 70% to 90% of them. Clones ranked in the top ten supply 2% to 3% of the sample. The sequences come from unstimulated CD8+ T cells sorted from spleen or lymph node cells, collected before intestinal transplant. Every receptor here comes from a human donor who received an intestinal transplant.

The CDR3 spells CASSSSTGSTIYEQYF. In nucleotides, the CDR3 is TGTGCCAGCAGTTCCTCGACAGGTTCGACTATTTACGAGCAGTACTTC. The rearrangement links TRBV28 to TRBJ2-7; maybe TRBD1 (6 bases). This CDR3 spans 16 amino acids. Trimming shortened V by 4 bases and J by 4 bases, and 20 bases separated the two germline ends. Germline V CDR1 and CDR2: MDHEN, SYDVKM.

This chain links TRBV28 with TRBJ2-7, with D perhaps TRBD2 (6 bases). V was shortened by 6 bases and J by 6 bases, with 9 bases between the two germline ends. This CDR3 comprises 11 residues. CDR1 and CDR2 (germline): MDHEN, SYDVKM. The CDR3 region is CASRGEAEQYF. The CDR3 DNA is TGTGCCAGCAGGGGGGAGGCCGAGCAGTACTTC.

V and J are TRBV5-1 and TRBJ2-3; weak D call: TRBD2 (5 bases). The CDR3 is 16 amino acids. V was pared by 0 bases and J by 0 bases, with 11 bases between. The germline gives CDR1 SGHRS, CDR2 YFSETQ. The CDR3 nucleotides read TGCGCCAGCAGCTTGGCAGAGGGAAGGAGCACAGATACGCAGTATTTT. Translation: CASSLAEGRSTDTQYF.

The gene calls are TRBV2 and TRBJ2-1; 13 bases match TRBD2. The length of the CDR3 is 18 residues. The V and J ends lost 3 bases and 9 bases, in that order; junction bases with no gene match: 14. From germline, CDR1 is SNHLY and CDR2 FYNNEI. The CDR3 DNA reads TGTGCCAGCAGTGATGCCGGCTCCGGGACTAGCGGGGACCCTGAGCAGTTCTTC. Translated: CASSDAGSGTSGDPEQFF.

The chain has TRBV6-5 and TRBJ2-5; TRBD2 agrees at 8 bases. V was clipped by 6 bases and J by 3 bases; unmatched bases: 6. Germline V gene lookup returns CDR1 MNHEY and CDR2 SVGAGI. The CDR3 is made up of 14 amino acids. CDR3 region: CASSRTSSEETQYF. Here the CDR3 DNA reads TGTGCCAGCAGCCGGACTAGCTCCGAAGAGACCCAGTACTTC.

This CDR3 reads CATSRAPSSLAGELFF. The DNA of the CDR3 is TGTGCCACCAGCAGAGCTCCAAGCTCGCTGGCCGGGGAGCTGTTTTTT. The rearrangement uses TRBV15 and TRBJ2-2; D not resolved. The CDR3 is 16 residues long. Per germline, CDR1 LNHNV and CDR2 YYDKDF (reference sequence). V was cut by 1 base and J by 6 bases, with 15 bases left in between.

The CDR3 region is CAWEGQITGELFF. For the CDR3, the DNA is TGTGCCTGGGAGGGACAGATCACCGGGGAGCTGTTTTTT. This chain joins TRBV30 and TRBJ2-2; TRBD1 aligns across 7 bases. The CDR3 totals 13 residues. After removal of 5 bases from V and 4 bases from J, the junction contained 4 bases not matched to a gene. CDR1 is GTSNPN, CDR2 SVGIG, per germline (reference sequence). Filled out from reference TRBV30 and TRBJ2-2, the complete variable domain reads SQTIHQWPATLVQPVGSPLSLECTVEGTSNPNLYWYRQAAGRGLQLLFYSVGIGQISSEVPQNLSASRPQDRQFILSSKKLLLSDSGFYLCAWEGQITGELFFGEGSRLTVL.

V is TRBV10-2 and J is TRBJ2-7; D remains unclear. Germline V gene data show CDR1 as WSHSY and CDR2 as SAAADI. The CDR3 totals 11 residues. Deletions cut 8 bases from V and 6 bases from J, with 11 bases between. In nucleotides, the CDR3 is TGCGCCAGCCTTGGCCGCGGCGAGCAGTACTTC. Residues: CASLGRGEQYF.

The V and J genes are TRBV5-4 and TRBJ2-7, with 9 bases matching TRBD1. The CDR3 runs to 14 residues. Germline CDR1 and CDR2: SGHNT and YYREEE (reference sequence). The junction had 4 bases not matched to a gene; V was cut back by 4 bases and J by 2 bases. The CDR3 here is CASSPGQGPYEQYF. The CDR3 coding sequence is TGTGCCAGCAGCCCGGGACAGGGACCCTACGAGCAGTACTTC.

J is TRBJ1-2 and V is TRBV28; D may be TRBD1 (5 bases). The ends were cut back, 5 bases at V and 0 bases at J, with 10 bases in the middle. CDR3 size: 14 residues. Germline assignment: CDR1 MDHEN and CDR2 SYDVKM. The CDR3 nucleotides read TGTGCCAGCAGTATGGGGGGTTCTAACTATGGCTACACCTTC. Its protein product is CASSMGGSNYGYTF.

The rearrangement joins TRBV9 to TRBJ2-2; D may be TRBD2 (6 bases). This CDR3 is built from 17 residues. Germline V gene sequence: CDR1 SGDLS, CDR2 YYNGEE. V gave up 3 bases and J gave up 1 base, with 16 bases separating them. The CDR3: CASSAPQAGMNTGELFF. CDR3 DNA sequence: TGTGCCAGCAGCGCCCCCCAAGCGGGCATGAACACCGGGGAGCTGTTTTTT.

The chain employs TRBV2 and TRBJ1-1, with D perhaps matching TRBD1 (5 bases). Germline lookup yields CDR1 SNHLY and CDR2 FYNNEI. The CDR3 extends over 13 amino acids. V was trimmed by 4 bases and J by 5 bases, leaving 11 bases between them. CDR3 nucleotides: TGTGCCAGCAGTGTTTCCGGGGGTACTGAAGCTTTCTTT. Encoded protein: CASSVSGGTEAFF.

This sequence joins TRBV9 and TRBJ2-1; no definite D call. The CDR3 contains 13 residues. Trimming removed 0 bases from V and 10 bases from J, with 11 bases in between. From germline, CDR1 is SGDLS and CDR2 YYNGEE. As DNA, the CDR3 is TGTGCCAGCAGCGTAGTGGCGGAGAGGGAGCAGTTCTTC. It specifies CASSVVAEREQFF. Combining the CDR3 with reference TRBV9 and TRBJ2-1 gives the whole variable domain DSGVTQTPKHLITATGQRVTLRCSPRSGDLSVYWYQQSLDQGLQFLIQYYNGEERAKGNILERFSAQQFPDLHSELNLSSLELGDSALYFCASSVVAEREQFFGPGTRLTVL.

The chain employs TRBV28 and TRBJ2-3, with D possibly TRBD1 on 5 matching bases. CDR1 is MDHEN and CDR2 is SYDVKM in the germline V gene. Between the trimmed V and J ends, which lost 3 bases and 3 bases, there was a span of 19 bases. This CDR3 spans 17 amino acids. Here the CDR3 reads CASSFFLLTERTDTQYF. CDR3 nucleotides: TGTGCCAGCAGTTTTTTTCTTTTGACAGAGAGAACAGATACGCAGTATTTT.

This chain uses TRBV5-1 with TRBJ2-1, with TRBD2 identical over 9 bases. CDR1 is SGHRS, CDR2 YFSETQ, per germline. J lost 6 bases, V lost 3 bases, and 7 bases had no gene match. This CDR3 is 15 amino acids long. CDR3 loop: CASSSDSGSGNEQFF. DNA for the CDR3: TGCGCCAGCAGCTCCGATAGCGGGAGCGGCAATGAGCAGTTCTTC.

This chain uses TRBV27 with TRBJ2-3; TRBD1 might be the D (6 bases). The germline CDR1 and CDR2 sequences are MNHEY and SMNVEV (reference sequence). The CDR3 has 14 residues. Between the trimmed V and J ends, which lost 6 bases and 0 bases, there was a span of 10 bases. CDR3 loop: CASRWGQSTDTQYF. DNA for the CDR3: TGTGCCAGCAGGTGGGGGCAGAGCACAGATACGCAGTATTTT.

V gene TRBV4-1 combines with J gene TRBJ2-7, with 8 bases fitting TRBD1. The V gene end was trimmed by 0 bases and the J gene end by 2 bases; junction bases not matched to a gene: 6. Germline V gene lookup returns CDR1 MGHRA and CDR2 YSYEKL. The CDR3 is made up of 16 amino acids. The chain's CDR3 is CASSQDQGANTYEQYF. The DNA of the CDR3 is TGCGCCAGCAGCCAAGATCAGGGGGCGAACACCTACGAGCAGTACTTC.

The chain combines TRBV21-1 with TRBJ2-7; the D call in the table, TRBD1, was not verified against the DNA. TRBV21-1 is a documented pseudogene. This CDR3 is 15 amino acids long. In DNA form, the CDR3 reads TGTGCCAGCAGCAAAGGGACAGGGGGCGCGGGCGAGCAGTACTTC. This gives the protein CASSKGTGGAGEQYF.

The chain employs TRBV5-1 and TRBJ1-1; D uncertain. This CDR3 spans 12 amino acids. The germline V gene has CDR1 SGHRS and CDR2 YFSETQ. V lost 3 bases and J 2 bases, leaving 5 bases between the germline ends. The CDR3 DNA reads as TGCGCCAGCAGCTCCTCCAACACTGAAGCTTTCTTT. Translating it yields CASSSSNTEAFF.

The genes are TRBV5-1 and TRBJ1-6; D is possibly TRBD1 (5 bases). The germline V gene encodes CDR1 SGHRS and CDR2 YFSETQ. The CDR3 is 15 amino acids. Trimming pared 0 bases from V and 9 bases from J, leaving 13 bases between. This CDR3 is CASSLGWDSGSPLHF. The CDR3 DNA reads TGCGCCAGCAGCTTGGGTTGGGACTCGGGTTCACCCCTCCACTTT.

The CDR3 spells CASSYLLAGGSYEQYF. CDR3 coding DNA: TGCGCCAGCAGCTACCTCCTAGCGGGAGGGAGCTACGAGCAGTACTTC. The chain uses TRBV4-1 and TRBJ2-7; 12 positions agree with TRBD2. V lost 5 bases and J lost 3; bases outside the gene matches: 8. The length of the CDR3 is 16 residues. Germline CDR1 and CDR2: MGHRA and YSYEKL.

This rearrangement joins TRBV5-4 to TRBJ2-3, with D maybe TRBD2 (6 bases). This CDR3 is 15 amino acids long. The V end was cut by 3 bases, the J end by 2 bases, with 13 bases between. The germline V gene encodes CDR1 SGHNT and CDR2 YYREEE (reference sequence). Here the CDR3 DNA reads TGTGCCAGCAGCTCTGGACTAACCACCACAGATACGCAGTATTTT. Translating gives CASSSGLTTTDTQYF.

This clone showed up just a few times. This chain uses TRBV6-4 with TRBJ2-3; perhaps TRBD2 as D (6 bases). V shed 0 bases and J shed 8 bases, with 12 bases lying between them. The CDR3 covers 14 residues. Germline V gene sequence: CDR1 MRHNA, CDR2 SNTAGT. The CDR3 sequence is CASSDSLGGGTQYF. The CDR3 nucleotides are TGTGCCAGCAGTGACTCCCTCGGGGGAGGTACGCAGTATTTT.

This clone was seen once. The CDR3 here is CASSKGWETQYF. In DNA, the CDR3 is TGTGCCAGCAGCAAGGGGTGGGAGACCCAGTACTTC. The rearrangement joins TRBV28 to TRBJ2-5, with D possibly matching TRBD1 (5 bases). Germline assignment: CDR1 MDHEN and CDR2 SYDVKM. The V end lost 6 bases, the J end lost 5 bases, and 10 bases lay between the germline ends. This CDR3 comprises 12 residues.